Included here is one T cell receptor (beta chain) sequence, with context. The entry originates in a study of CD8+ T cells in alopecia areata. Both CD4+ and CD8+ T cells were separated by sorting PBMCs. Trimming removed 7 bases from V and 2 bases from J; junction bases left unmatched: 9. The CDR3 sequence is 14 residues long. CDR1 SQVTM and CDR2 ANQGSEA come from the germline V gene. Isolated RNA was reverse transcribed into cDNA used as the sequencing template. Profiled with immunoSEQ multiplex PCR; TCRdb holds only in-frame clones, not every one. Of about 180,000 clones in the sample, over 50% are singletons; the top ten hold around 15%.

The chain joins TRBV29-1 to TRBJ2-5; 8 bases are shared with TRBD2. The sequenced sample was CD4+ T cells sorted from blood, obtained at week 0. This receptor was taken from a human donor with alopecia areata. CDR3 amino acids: CSGRPRGVQETQYF. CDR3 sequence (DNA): TGCAGCGGTCGTCCGCGGGGGGTTCAAGAGACCCAGTACTTC.